This TCR beta chain was profiled in a study of cytomegalovirus exposure and HLA in healthy donors. Points from the study as a whole: A missense DCLRE1C variant was associated with V- and J-gene trimming of TCR beta chains in a later analysis, and an independent cohort replicated the association.

Primers for the PCR totalled 60 Vbeta and 13 Jbeta. Sequencing used immunoSEQ multiplex PCR; TCRdb keeps in-frame clones, though not all of them. Reported are 90,000 to 100,000 clones; the ten largest clones contain roughly 3.5%. Notes on this clone: As yet, its antigen is unknown.

Sequences were obtained from PBMCs. This clonotype was obtained from a woman in her 30s in good health and CMV-seronegative.

CDR3 residues: CASRKPRDRYGYTF. CDR3 in DNA: TGTGCCAGCAGGAAACCTCGGGACAGATATGGCTACACCTTC. The chain uses TRBV28 and TRBJ1-2, with 7 bases fitting TRBD1. V was clipped by 6 bases and J by 5 bases; unmatched bases: 9. Germline values: CDR1 MDHEN, CDR2 SYDVKM. CDR3 length: 14 residues.